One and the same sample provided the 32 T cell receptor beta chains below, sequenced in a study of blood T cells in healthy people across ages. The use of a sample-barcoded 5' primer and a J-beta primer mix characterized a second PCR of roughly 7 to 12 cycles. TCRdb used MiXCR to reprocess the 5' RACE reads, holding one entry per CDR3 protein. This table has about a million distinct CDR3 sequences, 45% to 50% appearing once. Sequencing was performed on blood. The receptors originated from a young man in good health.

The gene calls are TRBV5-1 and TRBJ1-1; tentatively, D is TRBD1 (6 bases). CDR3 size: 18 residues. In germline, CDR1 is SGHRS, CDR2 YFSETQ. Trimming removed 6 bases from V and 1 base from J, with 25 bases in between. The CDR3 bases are TGCGCCAGCACCAGAGGTTGGGGGGCTCAAGCAACGAACACTGAAGCTTTCTTT. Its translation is CASTRGWGAQATNTEAFF.

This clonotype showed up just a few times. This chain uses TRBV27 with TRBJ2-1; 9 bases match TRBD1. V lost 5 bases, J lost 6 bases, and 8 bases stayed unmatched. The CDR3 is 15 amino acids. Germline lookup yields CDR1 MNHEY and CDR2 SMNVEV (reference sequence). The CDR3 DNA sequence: TGTGCCAGCAGTGATGGGACAGGGCTCAGCAATGAGCAGTTCTTC. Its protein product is CASSDGTGLSNEQFF.

The CDR3 reads CASSSGLATYEQYF. The CDR3 DNA is TGTGCCAGCAGCTCGGGACTAGCCACCTACGAGCAGTACTTC. The chain uses TRBV5-5 and TRBJ2-7, with TRBD2 matching over 9 bases. Germline V CDR1 and CDR2: SGHKS, YYEKEE (reference sequence). This CDR3 has 14 residues. Trimming took 3 bases from V and 2 from J; bases not matched to a gene: 3.

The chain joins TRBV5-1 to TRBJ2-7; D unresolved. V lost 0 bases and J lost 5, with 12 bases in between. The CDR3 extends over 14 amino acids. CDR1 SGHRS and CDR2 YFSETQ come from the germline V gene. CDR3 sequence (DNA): TGCGCCAGCAGCTTGGATTACACGGTCCACGAGCAGTACTTC. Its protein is CASSLDYTVHEQYF.

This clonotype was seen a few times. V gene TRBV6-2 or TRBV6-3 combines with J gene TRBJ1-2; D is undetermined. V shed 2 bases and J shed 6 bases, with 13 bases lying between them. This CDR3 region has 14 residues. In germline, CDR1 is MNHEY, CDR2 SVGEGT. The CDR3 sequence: CASSYLGPEDGYTF. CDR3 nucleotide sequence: TGTGCCAGCAGTTACCTCGGACCGGAGGATGGCTACACCTTC.

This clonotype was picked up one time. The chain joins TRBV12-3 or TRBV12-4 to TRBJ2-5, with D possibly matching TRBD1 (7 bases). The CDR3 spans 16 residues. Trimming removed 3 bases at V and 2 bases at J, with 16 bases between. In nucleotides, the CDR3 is TGTGCCAGCAGTTTGGATCTGGCAGGGGGGCAAGAGACCCAGTACTTC. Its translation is CASSLDLAGGQETQYF.

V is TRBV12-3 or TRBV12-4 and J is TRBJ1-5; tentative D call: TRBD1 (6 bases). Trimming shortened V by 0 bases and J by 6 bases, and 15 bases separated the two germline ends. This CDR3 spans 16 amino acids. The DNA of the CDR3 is TGTGCCAGCAGTTTAGCGCTGGGGGGCGAGCGTCAGCCCCAGCATTTT. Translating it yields CASSLALGGERQPQHF.

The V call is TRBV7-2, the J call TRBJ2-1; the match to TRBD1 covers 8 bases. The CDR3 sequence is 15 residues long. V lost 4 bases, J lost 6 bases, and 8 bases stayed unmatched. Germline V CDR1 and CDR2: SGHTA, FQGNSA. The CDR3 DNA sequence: TGTGCCAGCAGCTATGGACAGGGCGGGCTCAATGAGCAGTTCTTC. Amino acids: CASSYGQGGLNEQFF.

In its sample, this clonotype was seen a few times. The CDR3 DNA reads as TGCAGCGTTGAAGGACAGGACGAGGGCTACACCTTC. Protein product: CSVEGQDEGYTF. This chain joins TRBV29-1 and TRBJ1-2; D is possibly TRBD1 (6 bases). Germline loops: CDR1 SQVTM, CDR2 ANQGSEA. The CDR3 spans 12 residues. Trimming took 1 base from V and 8 from J, leaving 11 bases between them.

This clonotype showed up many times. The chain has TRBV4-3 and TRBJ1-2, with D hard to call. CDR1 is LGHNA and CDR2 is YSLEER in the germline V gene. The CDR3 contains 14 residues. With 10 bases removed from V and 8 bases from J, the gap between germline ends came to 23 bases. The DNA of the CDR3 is TGCGCCAACCCACGCGACCGGTCCCGAGTGGGCTACACCTTC. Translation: CANPRDRSRVGYTF.

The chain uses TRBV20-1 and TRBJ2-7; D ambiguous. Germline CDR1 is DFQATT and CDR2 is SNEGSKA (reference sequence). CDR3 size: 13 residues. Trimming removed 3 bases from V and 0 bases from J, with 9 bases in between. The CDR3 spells CSASTDLSYEQYF. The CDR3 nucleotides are TGCAGTGCTAGTACAGACCTCTCCTACGAGCAGTACTTC.

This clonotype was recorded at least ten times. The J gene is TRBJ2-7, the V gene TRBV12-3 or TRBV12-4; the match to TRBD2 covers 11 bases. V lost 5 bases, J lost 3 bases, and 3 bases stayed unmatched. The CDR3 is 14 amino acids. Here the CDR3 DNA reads TGTGCCAGCAGTACCGGGACTAGCGGCTACGAGCAGTACTTC. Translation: CASSTGTSGYEQYF.

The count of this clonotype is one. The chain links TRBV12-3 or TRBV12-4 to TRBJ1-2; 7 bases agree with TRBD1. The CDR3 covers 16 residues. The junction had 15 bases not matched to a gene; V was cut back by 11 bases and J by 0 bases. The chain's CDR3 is CAAGDRVRFSNYGYTF. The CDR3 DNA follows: TGTGCCGCCGGAGACAGGGTCCGGTTTTCTAACTATGGCTACACCTTC.

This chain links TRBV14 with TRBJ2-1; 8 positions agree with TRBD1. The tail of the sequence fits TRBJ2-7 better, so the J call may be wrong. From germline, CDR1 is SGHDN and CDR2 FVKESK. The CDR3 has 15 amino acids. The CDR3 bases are TGTGCCAGCAGCCAAGGGACAGGGTACTACAATGAGCAGTACTTC. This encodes CASSQGTGYYNEQYF.

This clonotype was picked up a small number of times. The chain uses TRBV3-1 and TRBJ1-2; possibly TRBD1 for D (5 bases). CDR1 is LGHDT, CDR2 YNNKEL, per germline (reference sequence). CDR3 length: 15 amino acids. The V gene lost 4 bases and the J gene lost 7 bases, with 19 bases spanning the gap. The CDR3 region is CASSRLSAGLSGYTF. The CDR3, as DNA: TGTGCCAGCAGCCGTCTAAGCGCAGGGTTAAGTGGCTACACCTTC.

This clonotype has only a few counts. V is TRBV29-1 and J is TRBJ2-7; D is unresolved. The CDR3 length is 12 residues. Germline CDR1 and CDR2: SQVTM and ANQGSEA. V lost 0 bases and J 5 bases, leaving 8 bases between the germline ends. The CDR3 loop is CSVEDPSDEQYF. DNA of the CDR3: TGCAGCGTTGAAGACCCGTCGGACGAGCAGTACTTC.

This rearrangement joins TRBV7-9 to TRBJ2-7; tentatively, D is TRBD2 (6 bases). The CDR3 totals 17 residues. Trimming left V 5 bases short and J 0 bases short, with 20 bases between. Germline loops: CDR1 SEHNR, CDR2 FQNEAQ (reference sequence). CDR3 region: CASSPSPGTPYSYEQYF. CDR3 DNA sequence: TGTGCCAGCAGCCCCTCCCCCGGGACTCCCTACTCCTACGAGCAGTACTTC.

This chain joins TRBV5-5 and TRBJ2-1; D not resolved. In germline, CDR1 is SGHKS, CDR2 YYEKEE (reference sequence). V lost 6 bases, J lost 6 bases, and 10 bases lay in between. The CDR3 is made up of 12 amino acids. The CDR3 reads CASTKGSNEQFF. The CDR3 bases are TGTGCCAGCACCAAAGGTAGCAATGAGCAGTTCTTC.

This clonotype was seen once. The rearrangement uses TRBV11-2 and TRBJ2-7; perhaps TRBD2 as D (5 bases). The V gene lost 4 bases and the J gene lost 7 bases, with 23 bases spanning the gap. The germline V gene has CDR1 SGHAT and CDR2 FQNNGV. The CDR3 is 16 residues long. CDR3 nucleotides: TGTGCCAGCAGCTGGTCAACTAGTCTCTCCTACAATGAGCAGTACTTC. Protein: CASSWSTSLSYNEQYF. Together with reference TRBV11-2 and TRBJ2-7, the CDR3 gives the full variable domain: EAGVAQSPRYKIIEKRQSVAFWCNPISGHATLYWYQQILGQGPKLLIQFQNNGVVDDSQLPKDRFSAERLKGVDSTLKIQPAKLEDSAVYLCASSWSTSLSYNEQYFGPGTRLTVT.

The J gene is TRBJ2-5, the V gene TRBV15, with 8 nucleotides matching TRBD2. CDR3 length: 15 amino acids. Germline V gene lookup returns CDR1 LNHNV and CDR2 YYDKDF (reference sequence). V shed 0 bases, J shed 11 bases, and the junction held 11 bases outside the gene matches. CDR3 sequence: CATSRDLRGAVEQYF. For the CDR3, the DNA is TGTGCCACCAGCAGAGATCTGCGGGGGGCGGTTGAGCAGTACTTC.

In nucleotides, the CDR3 is TGCAGTGCTAGAGATAGGACAGGATACGACTATGGCTACACCTTC. It specifies CSARDRTGYDYGYTF. V and J are TRBV20-1 and TRBJ1-2, with 7 bases matching TRBD1. The CDR3 runs 15 residues. Unmatched junction bases numbered 7, after V lost 0 bases and J lost 3 bases. CDR1 and CDR2 (germline): DFQATT, SNEGSKA (reference sequence).

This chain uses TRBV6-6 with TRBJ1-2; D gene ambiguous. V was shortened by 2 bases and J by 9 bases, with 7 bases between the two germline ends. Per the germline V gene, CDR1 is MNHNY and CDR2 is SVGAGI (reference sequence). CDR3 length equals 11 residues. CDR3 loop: CASSYVASYTF. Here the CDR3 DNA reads TGTGCCAGCAGTTACGTGGCGAGCTACACCTTC.

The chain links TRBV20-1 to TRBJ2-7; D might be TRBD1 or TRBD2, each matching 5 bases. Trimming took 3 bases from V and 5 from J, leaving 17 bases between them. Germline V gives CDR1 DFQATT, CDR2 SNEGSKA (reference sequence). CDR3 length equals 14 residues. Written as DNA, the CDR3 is TGCAGTGCTAGGGGCGGGTCAGGGAGTGACGAGCAGTACTTC. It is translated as CSARGGSGSDEQYF.

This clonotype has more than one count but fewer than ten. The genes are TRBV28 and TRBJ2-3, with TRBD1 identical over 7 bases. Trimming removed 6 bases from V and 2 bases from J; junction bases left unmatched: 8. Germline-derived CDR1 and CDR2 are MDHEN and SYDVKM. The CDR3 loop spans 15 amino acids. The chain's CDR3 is CASSGQEITTDTQYF. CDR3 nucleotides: TGTGCCAGCAGCGGACAGGAGATCACCACAGATACGCAGTATTTT.

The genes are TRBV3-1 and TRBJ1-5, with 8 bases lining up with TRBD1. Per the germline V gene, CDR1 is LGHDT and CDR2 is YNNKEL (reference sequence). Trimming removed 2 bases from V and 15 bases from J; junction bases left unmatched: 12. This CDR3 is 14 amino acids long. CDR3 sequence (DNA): TGTGCCAGCAGCCAAACAGGGGGTTCTCGGGCCCGGCATTTT. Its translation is CASSQTGGSRARHF.

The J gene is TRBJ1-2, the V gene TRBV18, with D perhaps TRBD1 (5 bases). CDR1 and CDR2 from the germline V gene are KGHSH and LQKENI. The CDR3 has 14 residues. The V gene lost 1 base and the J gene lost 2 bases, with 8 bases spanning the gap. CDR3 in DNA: TGTGCCAGCTCACCACTTCGGACAAACTATGGCTACACCTTC. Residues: CASSPLRTNYGYTF.

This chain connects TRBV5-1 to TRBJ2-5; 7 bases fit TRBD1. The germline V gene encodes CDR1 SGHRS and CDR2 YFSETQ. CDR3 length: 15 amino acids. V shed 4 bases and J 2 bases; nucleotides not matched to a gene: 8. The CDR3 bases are TGCGCCAGCAGCCTCCAGGGGGAACCGCAAGAGACCCAGTACTTC. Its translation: CASSLQGEPQETQYF.

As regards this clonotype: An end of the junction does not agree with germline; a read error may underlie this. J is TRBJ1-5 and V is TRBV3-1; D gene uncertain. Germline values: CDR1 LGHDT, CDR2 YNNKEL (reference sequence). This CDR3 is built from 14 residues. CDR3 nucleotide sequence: TGTGCCAGTAGCCCAAGGCGTGTAGAACAGCCCCAGCATTTT. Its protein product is CASSPRRVEQPQHF.

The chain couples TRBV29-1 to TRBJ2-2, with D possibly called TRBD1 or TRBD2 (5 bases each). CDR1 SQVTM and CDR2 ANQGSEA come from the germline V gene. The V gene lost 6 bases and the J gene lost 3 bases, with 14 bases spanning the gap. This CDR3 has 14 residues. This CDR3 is CSVNPGPDTGELFF. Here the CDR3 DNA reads TGCAGCGTGAATCCGGGACCGGACACCGGGGAGCTGTTTTTT.

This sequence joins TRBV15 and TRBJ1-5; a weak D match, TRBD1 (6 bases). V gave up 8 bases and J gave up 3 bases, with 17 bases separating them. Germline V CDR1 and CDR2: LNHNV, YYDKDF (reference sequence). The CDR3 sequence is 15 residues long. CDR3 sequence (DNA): TGTGCCACCGGCCCTGGAGGGGGATCCAATCAGCCCCAGCATTTT. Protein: CATGPGGGSNQPQHF.

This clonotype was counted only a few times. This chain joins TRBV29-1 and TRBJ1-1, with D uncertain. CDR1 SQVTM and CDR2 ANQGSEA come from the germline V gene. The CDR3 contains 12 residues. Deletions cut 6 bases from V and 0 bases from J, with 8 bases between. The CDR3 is CSVEELNTEAFF. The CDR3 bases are TGCAGCGTCGAGGAACTGAACACTGAAGCTTTCTTT.

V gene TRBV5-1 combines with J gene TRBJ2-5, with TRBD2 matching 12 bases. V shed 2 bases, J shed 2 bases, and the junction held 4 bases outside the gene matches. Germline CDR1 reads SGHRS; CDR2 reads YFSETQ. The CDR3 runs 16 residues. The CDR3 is CASSFPGLAGQETQYF. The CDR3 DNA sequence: TGCGCCAGCAGCTTCCCCGGACTAGCGGGGCAAGAGACCCAGTACTTC.